This T cell receptor (beta chain) was obtained from a study of T-cell memory formation after mild COVID-19. Broader study findings: Contracting clones localized mainly to CM and EM when CD4+ and mainly to EMRA when CD8+. In pre-infection memory, a portion of responding clones appeared, which suggested that cross-reactive memory joined.

TCRalpha and TCRbeta libraries used 5'RACE with constant-segment primers and UMIs. TCRdb reprocessed the 5' RACE reads via MiXCR and lists one record per CDR3 protein. Of tens of thousands of distinct CDR3 sequences listed, 10% to 15% are singletons. This clonotype was detected many times. Its antigen is as yet unknown. The TCR originated in a man between 18 and 35 years old who had mild COVID-19 (a few samples of this study predate the infection). Cell type and time point are not known. Sequencing was carried out using PBMCs or a T cell subset sorted from them (not recorded which).

The CDR3: CSARGPSEIGTDTQYF. The DNA for the CDR3 is TGCAGTGCTAGAGGGCCATCGGAAATCGGCACAGATACGCAGTATTTT. The V and J genes are TRBV20-1 and TRBJ2-3, with unresolved D. The V gene's germline CDR1 is DFQATT and CDR2 SNEGSKA (reference sequence). V was shortened by 1 base and J by 1 base, with 15 bases between the two germline ends. The CDR3 is 16 amino acids.